These 23 T cell receptor beta chains share one sample of origin, sequenced in a study of control samples from healthy donors and cancer patients (dated by TCRdb to between 2020 and 2021). The library was built by means of the immunoSEQ multiplex PCR assay. TCRdb mirrors the immuneACCESS table, restricted to in-frame sequences. Some clones are absent from its copies; in checked studies, under half trace to an unresolved V gene, and the reason for the others is unknown. A total of about 160,000 clones appear in this sample, around 95% of them only once. 8.5% of the sample rests with the top ten. The source material was blood. Receptors were obtained from a middle-aged woman in good health.

This clone was seen a handful of times. J is TRBJ1-2 and V is TRBV16, with a tentative D call TRBD1 (6 bases). V lost 0 bases, J lost 8 bases, and 19 bases lay in between. The CDR3 extends over 16 amino acids. Germline CDR1 reads KGHSY; CDR2 reads FQNENV. DNA of the CDR3: TGTGCCAGCAGCCAATCGATTGCAGGGGATTCAGGCGGCTACACCTTC. Amino acids: CASSQSIAGDSGGYTF.

The rearrangement links TRBV19 to TRBJ2-1; 8 bases are a match to TRBD1. V trimming: 6 bases; J trimming: 4 bases; junction bases outside the gene matches: 8. The CDR3 consists of 15 residues. Germline lookup yields CDR1 LNHDA and CDR2 SQIVND (reference sequence). The CDR3: CASRRQGIRYNEQFF. CDR3 DNA sequence: TGTGCCAGTAGGAGACAGGGGATAAGATACAATGAGCAGTTCTTC. The whole variable domain, filled in from reference TRBV19 and TRBJ2-1, reads DGGITQSPKYLFRKEGQNVTLSCEQNLNHDAMYWYRQDPGQGLRLIYYSQIVNDFQKGDIAEGYSVSREKKESFPLTVTSAQKNPTAFYLCASRRQGIRYNEQFFGPGTRLTVL.

The V and J genes are TRBV5-1 and TRBJ1-2; 7 nucleotides align to TRBD1. The CDR3 is 15 amino acids. J was trimmed by 0 bases and V by 6 bases; bases with no gene match: 8. The germline gives CDR1 SGHRS, CDR2 YFSETQ. The CDR3 is CASTGTASSNYGYTF. The CDR3 DNA sequence: TGCGCCAGCACCGGGACAGCCTCGTCTAACTATGGCTACACCTTC.

This clone was found once. The chain is built from TRBV5-4 and TRBJ2-3; 8 bases align to TRBD2. Germline CDR1 SGHNT, CDR2 YYREEE (reference sequence). This CDR3 is built from 16 residues. Trimming took 4 bases from V and 3 from J; bases not matched to a gene: 10. The CDR3 reads CASSPGGAGATDTQYF. The CDR3 DNA sequence: TGTGCCAGCAGCCCCGGGGGGGCGGGGGCGACAGATACGCAGTATTTT.

The chain has TRBV19 and TRBJ1-5; D gene uncertain. Trimming left V 1 base short and J 0 bases short, with 13 bases between. Per the germline V gene, CDR1 is LNHDA and CDR2 is SQIVND (reference sequence). The CDR3 runs to 17 residues. The CDR3 protein is CASSIVPARTSNQPQHF. CDR3 coding DNA: TGTGCCAGTAGTATAGTGCCCGCCAGAACTAGCAATCAGCCCCAGCATTTT.

The chain uses TRBV20-1 and TRBJ2-7; TRBD2 matches at 13 bases. CDR1 is DFQATT and CDR2 is SNEGSKA in the germline V gene (reference sequence). This CDR3 has 15 amino acids. V shed 3 bases, J shed 7 bases, and the junction held 9 bases outside the gene matches. Here the CDR3 DNA reads TGCAGTGCTAGTGGAACTAGCGGGAGGGCCAAAGAGCAGTACTTC. This encodes CSASGTSGRAKEQYF.

There are a few counts of this clone. The CDR3 spells CASLGTSGDGEQYF. The DNA for the CDR3 is TGTGCCAGCTTGGGGACTAGCGGAGACGGCGAGCAGTACTTC. The gene calls are TRBV18 and TRBJ2-7; 11 bases fit TRBD2. V shed 7 bases, J shed 6 bases, and the junction held 8 bases outside the gene matches. The length of the CDR3 is 14 residues. The germline V gene encodes CDR1 KGHSH and CDR2 LQKENI.

This rearrangement joins TRBV30 to TRBJ2-6; 7 nucleotides agree with TRBD1. The CDR3 covers 16 residues. Germline V gene data show CDR1 as GTSNPN and CDR2 as SVGIG (reference sequence). Trimming at V came to 4 bases and at J to 0 bases, leaving 6 bases not matched to a gene. For the CDR3, the DNA is TGTGCCTGGACCGGGGACAGCCTCTCTGGGGCCAACGTCCTGACTTTC. It translates to CAWTGDSLSGANVLTF.

V usage is TRBV2 and J usage is TRBJ1-5; no clear D. The CDR3 totals 13 residues. The germline gives CDR1 SNHLY, CDR2 FYNNEI. Trimming stripped 6 bases from V and 7 bases from J, with 13 bases between. The CDR3 sequence is CASSQRREQPQHF. The CDR3 DNA is TGTGCCAGCAGCCAACGGCGGGAGCAGCCCCAGCATTTT.

This clone has only one observation. The chain uses TRBV19 and TRBJ2-7; possibly TRBD2 for D (5 bases). Trimming took off 2 bases at V and 3 bases at J, with 5 bases between the two ends. CDR1 LNHDA and CDR2 SQIVND come from the germline V gene (reference sequence). CDR3 length: 12 amino acids. Here the CDR3 DNA reads TGTGCCAGTAGTATAAGCGGCTACGAGCAGTACTTC. This gives the protein CASSISGYEQYF.

V usage is TRBV5-4 and J usage is TRBJ2-2; 9 nucleotides align to TRBD1. J lost 4 bases, V lost 4 bases, and 5 bases had no gene match. CDR3 length: 15 residues. Germline loops: CDR1 SGHNT, CDR2 YYREEE (reference sequence). The CDR3 DNA is TGTGCCAGCAGCCTCCGGGACAGGGTCACCGGGGAGCTGTTTTTT. This sequence encodes CASSLRDRVTGELFF. The full variable domain, rest sourced from reference TRBV5-4 and TRBJ2-2, is ETGVTQSPTHLIKTRGQQVTLRCSSQSGHNTVSWYQQALGQGPQFIFQYYREEENGRGNFPPRFSGLQFPNYSSELNVNALELDDSALYLCASSLRDRVTGELFFGEGSRLTVL.

DNA for the CDR3: TGTGCCAGCACCCTGGACAGAGATCAGCCCCAGCATTTT. Translation: CASTLDRDQPQHF. The rearrangement links TRBV7-2 to TRBJ1-5, with D possibly TRBD1 on 6 matching bases. Trimming removed 7 bases at V and 5 bases at J, with 12 bases between. Germline-derived CDR1 and CDR2 are SGHTA and FQGNSA. The CDR3 is 13 amino acids.

V usage is TRBV6-1 and J usage is TRBJ1-2; D is unresolved. Germline-derived CDR1 and CDR2 are MNHNS and SASEGT. V was trimmed by 2 bases and J by 4 bases, leaving 11 bases between them. The CDR3 has 14 amino acids. Here the CDR3 DNA reads TGTGCCAGCAGTGAACTAGGCACTCCCTATGGCTACACCTTC. Residues: CASSELGTPYGYTF.

The rearrangement uses TRBV6-2 or TRBV6-3 and TRBJ2-1; D assignment may be TRBD1 or TRBD2 (6 bases each). The CDR3 is 14 residues long. Germline CDR1 is MNHEY and CDR2 is SVGEGT. V dropped 1 base and J dropped 9 bases, with 13 bases sitting between them. This CDR3 reads CASSYYGGSSEQFF. The DNA for the CDR3 is TGTGCCAGCAGTTACTACGGGGGCTCGAGTGAGCAGTTCTTC.

The V call is TRBV19, the J call TRBJ1-1, with a tentative D call TRBD1 (6 bases). V lost 3 bases, J lost 7 bases, and 15 bases lay in between. Looked up from germline, CDR1 is LNHDA and CDR2 is SQIVND (reference sequence). The CDR3 spans 14 residues. The CDR3 DNA follows: TGTGCCAGTAGTATTACGAGGACAGATAATGAAGCTTTCTTT. Translated: CASSITRTDNEAFF.

The chain links TRBV4-3 to TRBJ1-2; D is uncertain. CDR1 is LGHNA, CDR2 YSLEER, per germline. CDR3 length equals 16 residues. Trimming left V 0 bases short and J 1 base short, with 12 bases between. The CDR3 protein is CASSQDRQNYNYGYTF. CDR3 DNA sequence: TGCGCCAGCAGCCAAGATCGGCAGAATTATAACTATGGCTACACCTTC.

The chain combines TRBV27 with TRBJ1-6; D is undetermined. This CDR3 has 15 amino acids. Germline CDR1 reads MNHEY; CDR2 reads SMNVEV (reference sequence). Trimming removed 5 bases from V and 0 bases from J, with 8 bases in between. CDR3 DNA: TGTGCCAGCAGTGAAACGAGCTCCTATAATTCACCCCTCCACTTT. The encoded protein is CASSETSSYNSPLHF.

The chain joins TRBV27 to TRBJ2-7; D unresolved. Between the trimmed V and J ends, which lost 2 bases and 6 bases, there was a span of 14 bases. Per the germline V gene, CDR1 is MNHEY and CDR2 is SMNVEV (reference sequence). The CDR3 has 14 residues. The CDR3 spells CASSLAGYPTEQYF. In DNA form, the CDR3 reads TGTGCCAGCAGTTTAGCAGGCTATCCGACCGAGCAGTACTTC.

This chain links TRBV5-1 with TRBJ2-1; weak D call: TRBD1 (6 bases). CDR3 length: 17 amino acids. Trimming took off 0 bases at V and 0 bases at J, with 13 bases between the two ends. Germline assignment: CDR1 SGHRS and CDR2 YFSETQ. This CDR3 reads CASSLGRGPTSYNEQFF. DNA for the CDR3: TGCGCCAGCAGCTTGGGCAGGGGCCCTACCTCCTACAATGAGCAGTTCTTC.

The genes are TRBV10-3 and TRBJ1-1, with TRBD1 matching 10 bases. Trimming at V came to 6 bases and at J to 4 bases, leaving 14 bases not matched to a gene. Germline CDR1 and CDR2: ENHRY and SYGVKD. The CDR3 runs 17 residues. The CDR3 is CAISHQPGQGRFTEAFF. The CDR3 nucleotides are TGTGCCATCAGCCACCAACCGGGACAGGGGAGGTTCACTGAAGCTTTCTTT.

This sequence joins TRBV4-1 and TRBJ2-1; 14 bases are shared with TRBD2. The CDR3 loop spans 18 amino acids. The germline CDR1 and CDR2 sequences are MGHRA and YSYEKL. The V gene end was trimmed by 0 bases and the J gene end by 7 bases; junction bases not matched to a gene: 8. The CDR3 DNA sequence: TGCGCCAGCAGCCAAGACCCCGGGACTAGCGGGGGAGGGAATGAGCAGTTCTTC. Translated: CASSQDPGTSGGGNEQFF.

V is TRBV7-3 and J is TRBJ2-5, with 9 bases identical to TRBD2. This CDR3 is built from 15 residues. Trimming cost V 1 base and J 4 bases; bases outside gene matches: 4. Germline CDR1 SGHTA, CDR2 FQGTGA. The DNA of the CDR3 is TGTGCCAGCAGCTTAAGCGGGGGGGCCTTAGAGACCCAGTACTTC. Its translation is CASSLSGGALETQYF.

This clone has only one observation. The chain is built from TRBV15 and TRBJ1-4; no reliable D call. The ends were cut back, 0 bases at V and 11 bases at J, with 16 bases in the middle. The CDR3 contains 15 residues. Germline V gives CDR1 LNHNV, CDR2 YYDKDF (reference sequence). In DNA form, the CDR3 reads TGTGCCACCAGCAGAGATCAGACGGGGATTGGGAAACTGTTTTTT. Translation: CATSRDQTGIGKLFF.